A selection of T cell receptor beta chains follows, all from one sample in a study of T cell responses to AZD1222 COVID-19 vaccine. Produced via immunoSEQ multiplex PCR; TCRdb's table is partial and in-frame only. The sample records 140,000 to 150,000 clones, roughly 92% being singletons. The material sequenced was peripheral blood, taken on day 0 of AZD1222 vaccination. The receptors were gathered from an adult in good health. The CDR3 runs from the conserved cysteine through the conserved F or W. The D gene is left open where the match is weak. Expanded clones are given a class, and other clones once, few, many or no size at all.

j_gene: TRBJ2-3; d_gene: .; abundance: .; v_gene: TRBV5-1; CDR3nt: TGCGCCAGCAGCTTGGATCTGAGAAGCACAGATACGCAGTATTTT; CDR3aa: CASSLDLRSTDTQYF
j_gene: TRBJ2-3; d_gene: TRBD2; abundance: .; v_gene: TRBV7-9; CDR3nt: TGTGCCAGCAGCATGGACTGGGGGGGTAGCACAGATACGCAGTATTTT; CDR3aa: CASSMDWGGSTDTQYF
j_gene: TRBJ1-6; d_gene: TRBD1; abundance: .; v_gene: TRBV2; CDR3nt: TGTGCCAGCAGTAGCGACAGGGGAAATTCACCCCTCCACTTT; CDR3aa: CASSSDRGNSPLHF
j_gene: TRBJ1-3; d_gene: .; abundance: .; v_gene: TRBV7-8; CDR3nt: TGTGCCAGCTCCTACAGGGCTGGAAACACCATATATTTT; CDR3aa: CASSYRAGNTIYF
j_gene: TRBJ2-7; d_gene: .; abundance: once; v_gene: TRBV25-1; CDR3nt: TGTGCCAGCAGTAGAACAGGAAATTACGAGCAGTACTTC; CDR3aa: CASSRTGNYEQYF
j_gene: TRBJ2-1; d_gene: .; abundance: .; v_gene: TRBV5-1; CDR3nt: TGCGCCAGCAGCTTGGCATCCTTTAGCTCCTACAATGAGCAGTTCTTC; CDR3aa: CASSLASFSSYNEQFF
j_gene: TRBJ2-1; d_gene: .; abundance: .; v_gene: TRBV4-1; CDR3nt: TGCGCCAGCAGCCAACCCCTGGTGGGCGGAAGTTATGAGCAGTTCTTC; CDR3aa: CASSQPLVGGSYEQFF
j_gene: TRBJ1-6; d_gene: .; abundance: .; v_gene: TRBV10-2; CDR3nt: TGCGCCAGCAGCGCGAGCTCCTATAATTCACCCCTCCACTTT; CDR3aa: CASSASSYNSPLHF
j_gene: TRBJ2-2; d_gene: .; abundance: .; v_gene: TRBV18; CDR3nt: TGTGCCAGCTCACGTACGACAGACCCCACCGGGGAGCTGTTTTTT; CDR3aa: CASSRTTDPTGELFF
j_gene: TRBJ1-2; d_gene: TRBD1; abundance: .; v_gene: TRBV9; CDR3nt: TGTGCCAGCAGCTCGACAGGGGTAAGCTATGGCTACACCTTC; CDR3aa: CASSSTGVSYGYTF
j_gene: TRBJ1-1; d_gene: .; abundance: .; v_gene: TRBV7-2; CDR3nt: TGTGCCAGCGCCCCGGGGGGTATGAACACTGAAGCTTTCTTT; CDR3aa: CASAPGGMNTEAFF
j_gene: TRBJ1-2; d_gene: TRBD1; abundance: once; v_gene: TRBV4-2; CDR3nt: TGTGCCAGCAGCCAAGGGGACTTTGGGGACAGGGGGAGCTACACCTTC; CDR3aa: CASSQGDFGDRGSYTF
j_gene: TRBJ2-6; d_gene: TRBD1; abundance: .; v_gene: TRBV19; CDR3nt: TGTGCCAGTAGTGACAGGGGGTTTGGGGCCAACGTCCTGACTTTC; CDR3aa: CASSDRGFGANVLTF
j_gene: TRBJ1-3; d_gene: TRBD1; abundance: .; v_gene: TRBV19; CDR3nt: TGTGCCAGTAGTAGACGACAGGGGCCAGGTGGAAACACCATATATTTT; CDR3aa: CASSRRQGPGGNTIYF
j_gene: TRBJ2-1; d_gene: TRBD2; abundance: once; v_gene: TRBV5-6; CDR3nt: TGTGCCAGCAGCGGACTAGCGGGCTACAATGAGCAGTTCTTC; CDR3aa: CASSGLAGYNEQFF
j_gene: TRBJ1-3; d_gene: .; abundance: once; v_gene: TRBV25-1; CDR3nt: TGTGCCAGCAGTGAATGGTTTGATGGTAGAAACACCATATATTTT; CDR3aa: CASSEWFDGRNTIYF
j_gene: TRBJ2-1; d_gene: .; abundance: .; v_gene: TRBV23-1; CDR3nt: TGCGCCAGCAAGTTCCGGGGTCTGGACAATGAGCAGTTCTTC; CDR3aa: CASKFRGLDNEQFF
j_gene: TRBJ1-2; d_gene: .; abundance: once; v_gene: TRBV29-1; CDR3nt: TGCAGCGTTGAAAGGCAGGAGTCACACTACACCTTC; CDR3aa: CSVERQESHYTF
j_gene: TRBJ2-2; d_gene: .; abundance: once; v_gene: TRBV5-1; CDR3nt: TGCGCCAGCAGCTCGACGGGACAGAACACCGGGGAGCTGTTTTTT; CDR3aa: CASSSTGQNTGELFF
j_gene: TRBJ2-3; d_gene: TRBD1; abundance: once; v_gene: TRBV5-1; CDR3nt: TGCGCCAGCAGCTTGGCGGACAGGCCAGAAGATACGCAGTATTTT; CDR3aa: CASSLADRPEDTQYF
j_gene: TRBJ1-1; d_gene: TRBD1; abundance: .; v_gene: TRBV5-6; CDR3nt: TGTGCCAGCAGCTCGTTCGACGACAGGGGGACTGAAGCTTTCTTT; CDR3aa: CASSSFDDRGTEAFF
j_gene: TRBJ2-1; d_gene: TRBD2; abundance: .; v_gene: TRBV5-4; CDR3nt: TGTGCCAGCAGCCCTACAGTTAGGCGGGAGAAGTCTTATGAGCAGTTCTTC; CDR3aa: CASSPTVRREKSYEQFF